This TCR beta chain was recovered during a study of T cells after yellow fever vaccination. Study conclusions and caveats: Abundant clonotypes (contaminants from the bulk population) could be present in FACS-sorted repertoires.

Each CDR3 protein is one row after TCRdb ran MiXCR on the 5' RACE reads. The sample shows approximately 300,000 distinct CDR3 sequences, 8.5% to 9% of them seen only once. This CDR3 region has 14 residues. Trimming stripped 4 bases from V and 5 bases from J, with 14 bases between. Germline CDR1 MNHNS, CDR2 SASEGT. This clonotype was picked up a small number of times. Its cognate antigen is unknown. The genes are TRBV6-1 and TRBJ1-1; TRBD1 is a possible D gene (6 bases). The source material was PBMCs, sampled on the day of the first yellow fever vaccination. The TCR originated in a man aged 18 to 35 who received the YFV17D yellow fever vaccine. The CDR3 spells CASSAQGGGTEAFF. The CDR3 nucleotides read TGTGCCAGCAGTGCACAGGGTGGAGGGACTGAAGCTTTCTTT.